This T cell receptor beta chain is from a study of beta chain features in type 1 diabetes. Study findings and constraints: Type 1 diabetes patients had moderately but significantly shorter TCRB CDR3s in all four CD4+ subsets.

Expressed TCRB transcripts were sequenced because the entire RNA isolate underwent reverse transcription. Measured with immunoSEQ multiplex PCR; TCRdb has only the in-frame clones, and not every one. This sample yields about 260,000 clones, of which 24% are seen a single time; roughly 0.013% belongs to the top ten. Regarding this clone: Its target is not known.

The germline CDR1 and CDR2 sequences are MDHEN and SYDVKM. V gave up 2 bases and J gave up 1 base, with 2 bases separating them. The CDR3 sequence is 12 residues long. Isolation of CD4+ naive, central memory, regulatory and stem cell-like memory cells was achieved by sorting via CD45RO/CCR7/CD25/CD127/CD95/CD27. The receptor comes from a woman aged 25 to 39 with type 1 diabetes. What was sequenced was naive CD4+ T cells from blood. This chain uses TRBV28 with TRBJ1-1, with D hard to call. In nucleotides, the CDR3 is TGTGCCAGCAGTTTACAGAACACTGAAGCTTTCTTT. This sequence encodes CASSLQNTEAFF.